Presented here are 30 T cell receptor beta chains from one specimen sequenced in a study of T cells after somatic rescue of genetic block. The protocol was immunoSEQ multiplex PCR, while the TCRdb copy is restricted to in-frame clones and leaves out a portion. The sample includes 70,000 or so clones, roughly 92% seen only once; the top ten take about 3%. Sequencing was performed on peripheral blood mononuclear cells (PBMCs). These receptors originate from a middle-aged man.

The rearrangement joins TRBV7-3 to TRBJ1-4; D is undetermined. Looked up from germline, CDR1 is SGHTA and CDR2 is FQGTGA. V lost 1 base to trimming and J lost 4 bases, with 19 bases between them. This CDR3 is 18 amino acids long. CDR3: CASSLKTPGVMGNEKLFF. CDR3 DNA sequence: TGTGCCAGCAGCTTAAAGACCCCTGGGGTAATGGGTAATGAAAAACTGTTTTTT.

The CDR3 nucleotides are TGTGCCAGCAGCTTGGGAAGTCCCGGCGGCGAGCAGTACTTC. This sequence encodes CASSLGSPGGEQYF. This chain joins TRBV5-6 and TRBJ2-7, with D unresolved. Trimming took off 0 bases at V and 6 bases at J, with 13 bases between the two ends. This CDR3 region has 14 residues. Germline V CDR1 and CDR2: SGHDT, YYEEEE. The complete variable domain, with remaining parts taken from reference TRBV5-6 and TRBJ2-7, reads DAGVTQSPTHLIKTRGQQVTLRCSPKSGHDTVSWYQQALGQGPQFIFQYYEEEERQRGNFPDRFSGHQFPNYSSELNVNALLLGDSALYLCASSLGSPGGEQYFGPGTRLTVT.

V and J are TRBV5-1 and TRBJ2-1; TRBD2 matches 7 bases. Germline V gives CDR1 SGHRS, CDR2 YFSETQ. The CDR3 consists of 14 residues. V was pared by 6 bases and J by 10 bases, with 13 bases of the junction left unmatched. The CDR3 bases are TGCGCCAGCACAACCGGGAGGCCCCTGGGGGAGCAGTTCTTC. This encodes CASTTGRPLGEQFF.

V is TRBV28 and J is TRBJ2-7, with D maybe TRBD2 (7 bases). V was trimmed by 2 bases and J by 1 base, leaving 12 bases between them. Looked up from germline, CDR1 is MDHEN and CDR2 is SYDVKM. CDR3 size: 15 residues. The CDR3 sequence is CASSLRGRGSYEQYF. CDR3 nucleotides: TGTGCCAGCAGTTTAAGAGGGAGGGGGTCCTACGAGCAGTACTTC.

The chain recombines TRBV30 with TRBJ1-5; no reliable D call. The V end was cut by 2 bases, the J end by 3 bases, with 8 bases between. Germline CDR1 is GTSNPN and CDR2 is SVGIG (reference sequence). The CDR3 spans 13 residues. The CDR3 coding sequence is TGTGCCTGGAGTCCAGGACCCAATCAGCCCCAGCATTTT. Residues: CAWSPGPNQPQHF.

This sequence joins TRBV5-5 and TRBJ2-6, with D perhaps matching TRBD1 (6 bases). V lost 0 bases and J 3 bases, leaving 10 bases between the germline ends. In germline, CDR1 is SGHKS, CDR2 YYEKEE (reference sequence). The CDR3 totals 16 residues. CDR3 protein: CASSLGRGNGANVLTF. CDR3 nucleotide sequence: TGTGCCAGCAGCTTGGGCAGGGGTAATGGGGCCAACGTCCTGACTTTC. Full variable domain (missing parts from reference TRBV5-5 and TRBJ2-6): DAGVTQSPTHLIKTRGQQVTLRCSPISGHKSVSWYQQVLGQGPQFIFQYYEKEERGRGNFPDRFSARQFPNYSSELNVNALLLGDSALYLCASSLGRGNGANVLTFGAGSRLTVL.

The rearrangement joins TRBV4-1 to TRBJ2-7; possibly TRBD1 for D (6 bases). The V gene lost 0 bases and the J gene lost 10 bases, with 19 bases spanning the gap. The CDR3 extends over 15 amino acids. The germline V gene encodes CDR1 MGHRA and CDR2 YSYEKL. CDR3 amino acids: CASSQDVNRLDRQYF. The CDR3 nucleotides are TGCGCCAGCAGCCAAGATGTTAATAGGTTGGACAGACAGTACTTC.

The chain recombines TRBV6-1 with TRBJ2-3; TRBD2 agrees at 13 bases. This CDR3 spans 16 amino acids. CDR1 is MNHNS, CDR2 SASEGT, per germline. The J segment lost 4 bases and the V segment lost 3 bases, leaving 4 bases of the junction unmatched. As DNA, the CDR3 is TGTGCCAGCAGTGAGGAGGGACTAGCGGGGTCAGATACGCAGTATTTT. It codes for CASSEEGLAGSDTQYF.

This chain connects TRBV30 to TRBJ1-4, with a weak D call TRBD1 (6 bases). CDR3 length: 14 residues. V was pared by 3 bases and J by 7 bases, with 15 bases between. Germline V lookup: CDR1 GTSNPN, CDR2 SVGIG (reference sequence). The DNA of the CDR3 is TGTGCCTGGAGCCGGGGGCAGGGGAGTGAAAAACTGTTTTTT. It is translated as CAWSRGQGSEKLFF.

The CDR3 reads CASSLEGGQPDIQYF. The CDR3 nucleotides read TGTGCCAGCAGCTTGGAGGGGGGTCAACCGGACATTCAGTACTTC. The V and J genes are TRBV5-4 and TRBJ2-4; perhaps D is TRBD1 or TRBD2 (6 bases each). The ends were cut back, 0 bases at V and 8 bases at J, with 15 bases in the middle. Germline V gene sequence: CDR1 SGHNT, CDR2 YYREEE (reference sequence). The CDR3 length is 15 residues.

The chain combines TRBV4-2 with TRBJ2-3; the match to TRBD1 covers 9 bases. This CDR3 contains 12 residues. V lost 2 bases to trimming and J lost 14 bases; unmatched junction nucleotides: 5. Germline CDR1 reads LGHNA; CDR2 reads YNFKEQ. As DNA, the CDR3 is TGTGCCAGCAGCCAAAACAGGGGGCAATGGTATTTT. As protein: CASSQNRGQWYF.

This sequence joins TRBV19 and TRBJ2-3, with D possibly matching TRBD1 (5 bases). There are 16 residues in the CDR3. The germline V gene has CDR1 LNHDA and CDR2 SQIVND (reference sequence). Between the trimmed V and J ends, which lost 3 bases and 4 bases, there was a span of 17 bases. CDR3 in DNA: TGTGCCAGTAGTATTGGTCAGGGTAGGTCACCAGATACGCAGTATTTT. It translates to CASSIGQGRSPDTQYF.

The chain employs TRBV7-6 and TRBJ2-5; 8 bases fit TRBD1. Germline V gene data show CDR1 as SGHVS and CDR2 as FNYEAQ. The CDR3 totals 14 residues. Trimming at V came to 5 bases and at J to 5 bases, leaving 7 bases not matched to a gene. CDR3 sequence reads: CASSGKDRDETQYF. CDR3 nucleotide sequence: TGTGCCAGCAGCGGTAAGGACAGGGACGAGACCCAGTACTTC.

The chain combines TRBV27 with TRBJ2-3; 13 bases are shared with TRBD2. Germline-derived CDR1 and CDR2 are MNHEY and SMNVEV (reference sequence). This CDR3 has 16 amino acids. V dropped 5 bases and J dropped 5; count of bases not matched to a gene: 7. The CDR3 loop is CASSAGTSGNIDTQYF. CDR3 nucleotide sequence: TGTGCCAGCAGTGCCGGGACTAGCGGGAACATAGATACGCAGTATTTT.

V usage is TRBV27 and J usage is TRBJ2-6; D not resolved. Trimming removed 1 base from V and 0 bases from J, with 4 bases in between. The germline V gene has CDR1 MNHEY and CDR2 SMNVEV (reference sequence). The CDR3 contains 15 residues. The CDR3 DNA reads TGTGCCAGCAGTTTATTATACTCTGGGGCCAACGTCCTGACTTTC. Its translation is CASSLLYSGANVLTF.

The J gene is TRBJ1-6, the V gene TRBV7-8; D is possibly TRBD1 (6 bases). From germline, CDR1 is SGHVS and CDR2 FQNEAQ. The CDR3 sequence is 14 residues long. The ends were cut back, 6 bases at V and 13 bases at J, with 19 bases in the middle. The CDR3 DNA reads TGTGCCAGCAGGCTCTCTGCAGGGGTGGCGCCCCTCCACTTT. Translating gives CASRLSAGVAPLHF.

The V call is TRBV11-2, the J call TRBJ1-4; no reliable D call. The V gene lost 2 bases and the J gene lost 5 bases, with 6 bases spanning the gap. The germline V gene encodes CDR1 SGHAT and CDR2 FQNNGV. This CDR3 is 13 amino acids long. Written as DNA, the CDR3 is TGTGCCAGCAGCTTAACAGCCAATGAAAAACTGTTTTTT. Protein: CASSLTANEKLFF.

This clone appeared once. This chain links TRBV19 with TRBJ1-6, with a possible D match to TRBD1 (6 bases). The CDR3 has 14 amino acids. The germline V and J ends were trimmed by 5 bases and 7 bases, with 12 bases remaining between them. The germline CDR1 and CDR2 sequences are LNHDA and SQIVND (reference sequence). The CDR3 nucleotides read TGTGCCAGTAGTGTTGCCAGGGGAAATTCACCCCTCCACTTT. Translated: CASSVARGNSPLHF.

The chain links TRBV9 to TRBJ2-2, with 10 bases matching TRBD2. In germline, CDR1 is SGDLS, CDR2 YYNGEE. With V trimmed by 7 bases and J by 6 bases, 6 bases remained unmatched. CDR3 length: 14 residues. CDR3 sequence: CASQREGRAGELFF. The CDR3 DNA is TGTGCCAGCCAGCGGGAGGGCCGGGCCGGGGAGCTGTTTTTT.

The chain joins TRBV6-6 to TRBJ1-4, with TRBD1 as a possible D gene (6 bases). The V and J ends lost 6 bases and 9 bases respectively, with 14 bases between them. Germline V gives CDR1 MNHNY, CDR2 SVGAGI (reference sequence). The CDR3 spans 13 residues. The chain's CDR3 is CASSLAGVQKLFF. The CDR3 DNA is TGTGCCAGCAGCCTGGCAGGGGTTCAAAAACTGTTTTTT.

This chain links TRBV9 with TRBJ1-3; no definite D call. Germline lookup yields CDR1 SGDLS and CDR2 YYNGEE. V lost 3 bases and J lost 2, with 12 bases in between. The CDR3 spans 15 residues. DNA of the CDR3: TGTGCCAGCAGCGGACGAGGAGTTGCTGGAAACACCATATATTTT. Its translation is CASSGRGVAGNTIYF. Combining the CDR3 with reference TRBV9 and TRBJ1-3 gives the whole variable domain DSGVTQTPKHLITATGQRVTLRCSPRSGDLSVYWYQQSLDQGLQFLIQYYNGEERAKGNILERFSAQQFPDLHSELNLSSLELGDSALYFCASSGRGVAGNTIYFGEGSWLTVV.

Here the CDR3 reads CASSLSGGASYEQYF. The DNA of the CDR3 is TGTGCCAGCAGCCTTAGCGGGGGGGCTTCCTACGAGCAGTACTTC. The chain recombines TRBV7-6 with TRBJ2-7, with TRBD2 identical over 11 bases. Trimming at V came to 5 bases and at J to 1 base, leaving 4 bases not matched to a gene. This CDR3 has 15 amino acids. Per the germline V gene, CDR1 is SGHVS and CDR2 is FNYEAQ.

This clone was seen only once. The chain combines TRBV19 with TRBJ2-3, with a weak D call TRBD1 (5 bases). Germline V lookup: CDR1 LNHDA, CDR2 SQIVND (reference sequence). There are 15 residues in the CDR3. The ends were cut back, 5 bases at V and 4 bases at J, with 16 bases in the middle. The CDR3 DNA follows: TGTGCCAGTAGTTCCCGGACAACGCTACCAGATACGCAGTATTTT. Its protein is CASSSRTTLPDTQYF.

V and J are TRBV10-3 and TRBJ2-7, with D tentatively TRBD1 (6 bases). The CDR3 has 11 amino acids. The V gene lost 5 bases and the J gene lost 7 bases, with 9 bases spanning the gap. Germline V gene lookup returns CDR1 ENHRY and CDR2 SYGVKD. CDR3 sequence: CAISLQGEQYF. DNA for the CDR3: TGTGCCATCAGTTTACAGGGAGAGCAGTACTTC.

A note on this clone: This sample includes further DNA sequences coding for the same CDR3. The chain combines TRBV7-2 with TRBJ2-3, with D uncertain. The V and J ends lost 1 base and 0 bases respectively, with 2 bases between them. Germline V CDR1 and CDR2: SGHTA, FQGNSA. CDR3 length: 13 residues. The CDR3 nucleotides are TGTGCCAGCAGCTTAGGCAGCACAGATACGCAGTATTTT. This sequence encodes CASSLGSTDTQYF.

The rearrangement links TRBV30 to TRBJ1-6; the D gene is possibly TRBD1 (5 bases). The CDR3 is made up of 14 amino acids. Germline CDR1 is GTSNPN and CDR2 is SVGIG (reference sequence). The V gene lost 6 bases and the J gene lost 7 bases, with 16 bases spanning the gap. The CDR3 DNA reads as TGTGCCTGTCCGTCCTTGGGACTCAATTCACCCCTCCACTTT. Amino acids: CACPSLGLNSPLHF.

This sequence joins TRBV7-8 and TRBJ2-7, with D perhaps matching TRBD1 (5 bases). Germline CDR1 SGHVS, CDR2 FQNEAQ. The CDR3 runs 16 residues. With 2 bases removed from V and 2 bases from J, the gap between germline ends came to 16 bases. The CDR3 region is CASSLKGHNFTYEQYF. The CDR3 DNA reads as TGTGCCAGCAGCTTAAAGGGGCACAACTTTACCTACGAGCAGTACTTC.

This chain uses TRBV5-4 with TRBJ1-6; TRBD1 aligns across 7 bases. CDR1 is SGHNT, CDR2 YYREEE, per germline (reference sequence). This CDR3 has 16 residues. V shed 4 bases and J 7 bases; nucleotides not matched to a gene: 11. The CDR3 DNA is TGTGCCAGCAGCCAAGGTGGGGGACAGCGGAATTCACCCCTCCACTTT. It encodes CASSQGGGQRNSPLHF. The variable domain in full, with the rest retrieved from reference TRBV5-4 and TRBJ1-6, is ETGVTQSPTHLIKTRGQQVTLRCSSQSGHNTVSWYQQALGQGPQFIFQYYREEENGRGNFPPRFSGLQFPNYSSELNVNALELDDSALYLCASSQGGGQRNSPLHFGNGTRLTVT.

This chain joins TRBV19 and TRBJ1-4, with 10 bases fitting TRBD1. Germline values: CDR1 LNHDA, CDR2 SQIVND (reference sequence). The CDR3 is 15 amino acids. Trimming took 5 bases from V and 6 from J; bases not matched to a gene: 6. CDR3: CASSARTGGDEKLFF. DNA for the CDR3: TGTGCCAGTAGTGCACGGACAGGGGGTGATGAAAAACTGTTTTTT.

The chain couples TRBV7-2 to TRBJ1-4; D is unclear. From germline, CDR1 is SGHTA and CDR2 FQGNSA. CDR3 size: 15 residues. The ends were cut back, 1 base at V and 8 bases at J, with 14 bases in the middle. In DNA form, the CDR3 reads TGTGCCAGCAGCTTAGGGCCCGGGCGGTTGGAAAAACTGTTTTTT. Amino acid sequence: CASSLGPGRLEKLFF.